These T cell receptor beta chains were read from a single sample in a study of T cell responses to AZD1222 COVID-19 vaccine. The table came from immunoSEQ multiplex PCR; TCRdb's copy has only in-frame clones and leaves some out. The sample lists approximately 50,000 clones; approximately 86% were seen once. This specimen consisted of peripheral blood, obtained 28 days after the second AZD1222 dose. Every receptor here comes from an adult who received the AZD1222 COVID-19 vaccine. Both conserved end residues are part of each CDR3. Fields, in order: CDR3 DNA, CDR3 protein, clone size, D gene, V gene, J gene. The D gene is left open where the match is weak. Where a row states a size, it is once, few, many or the class of an expanded clone; other rows omit it.

CDR3nt: TGTGCCAGCAGACCCAGTAGCGGGGAGCAGTTCTTC
CDR3aa: CASRPSSGEQFF
abundance: once
d_gene: TRBD2
v_gene: TRBV12-3/TRBV12-4
j_gene: TRBJ2-1

CDR3nt: TGTGCCAGCAGTTACTTGGGGACCCAGTACTTC
CDR3aa: CASSYLGTQYF
abundance: .
d_gene: .
v_gene: TRBV6-5
j_gene: TRBJ2-5

CDR3nt: TGTGCCAGCAGTTACACAGGGGCGACTAACTATGGCTACACCTTC
CDR3aa: CASSYTGATNYGYTF
abundance: .
d_gene: TRBD1
v_gene: TRBV6-5
j_gene: TRBJ1-2

CDR3nt: TGTGCCAGCAGCTCCTTGGGCATGAACTATGGCTACACCTTC
CDR3aa: CASSSLGMNYGYTF
abundance: .
d_gene: .
v_gene: TRBV7-2
j_gene: TRBJ1-2

CDR3nt: TGTGCCTGGGACAGGGGGTTCGCCGGGGAGCTGTTTTTT
CDR3aa: CAWDRGFAGELFF
abundance: .
d_gene: TRBD1
v_gene: TRBV30
j_gene: TRBJ2-2

CDR3nt: TGTGCCAGCAGCCCTTACCTCTCGGGGAACGAGCAGTACTTC
CDR3aa: CASSPYLSGNEQYF
abundance: .
d_gene: .
v_gene: TRBV14
j_gene: TRBJ2-7

CDR3nt: TGTGCCAGCAGTCGACGACTGAATACCAACGTCCTGACTTTC
CDR3aa: CASSRRLNTNVLTF
abundance: .
d_gene: .
v_gene: TRBV28
j_gene: TRBJ2-6

CDR3nt: TGTGCCAGCAGCACGGCGACAGGGCCTCCGGGAGAGCAGTACTTC
CDR3aa: CASSTATGPPGEQYF
abundance: few
d_gene: TRBD1
v_gene: TRBV7-9
j_gene: TRBJ2-7

CDR3nt: TGTGCCAGCTCACCACTGGGCAGGAAGAATGGCTACACCTTC
CDR3aa: CASSPLGRKNGYTF
abundance: few
d_gene: .
v_gene: TRBV18
j_gene: TRBJ1-2

CDR3nt: TGTGCCAGCAGCTCAACCTGGACAAAGAACACCATATATTTT
CDR3aa: CASSSTWTKNTIYF
abundance: .
d_gene: .
v_gene: TRBV7-2
j_gene: TRBJ1-3

CDR3nt: TGTGCCACCAGTGATGAAAGACGAGCCAGAGATACGCAGTATTTT
CDR3aa: CATSDERRARDTQYF
abundance: once
d_gene: .
v_gene: TRBV24-1
j_gene: TRBJ2-3

CDR3nt: TGTGCCAGCAGCACCAGGACAGGGGGGGAATACGAGCAGTACTTC
CDR3aa: CASSTRTGGEYEQYF
abundance: few
d_gene: TRBD1
v_gene: TRBV7-2
j_gene: TRBJ2-7

CDR3nt: TGTGCCAGCAGCTTGGCGACTAGCGGGGGGGCCGGCTCCTACAATGAGCAGTTCTTC
CDR3aa: CASSLATSGGAGSYNEQFF
abundance: .
d_gene: TRBD2
v_gene: TRBV5-5
j_gene: TRBJ2-1

CDR3nt: TGTGCCAGTACCCCTGGAGACATGACTGAAGCTTTCTTT
CDR3aa: CASTPGDMTEAFF
abundance: .
d_gene: .
v_gene: TRBV19
j_gene: TRBJ1-1

CDR3nt: TGTGCCAGCAGCCGGACAGGGGTCGCTGAAGCTTTCTTT
CDR3aa: CASSRTGVAEAFF
abundance: .
d_gene: TRBD1
v_gene: TRBV6-5
j_gene: TRBJ1-1

CDR3nt: TGTGCCAGCAGCCTAAAGGGACTCTACTACGAGCAGTACTTC
CDR3aa: CASSLKGLYYEQYF
abundance: few
d_gene: .
v_gene: TRBV3-1/TRBV3-2
j_gene: TRBJ2-7

CDR3nt: TGTGCCAGCAGTTCCCGGGACGGGTTTAAGTTTCGCACCTTC
CDR3aa: CASSSRDGFKFRTF
abundance: .
d_gene: .
v_gene: TRBV6-5
j_gene: TRBJ1-2

CDR3nt: TGTGCCAGCAGTTTACGAGGGGGCGTTGGGTATGGCTACACCTTC
CDR3aa: CASSLRGGVGYGYTF
abundance: .
d_gene: TRBD1
v_gene: TRBV27
j_gene: TRBJ1-2

CDR3nt: TGTGCCAGCAGTTTATACTCGGCGGGGAGCTCCTACGAGCAGTACTTC
CDR3aa: CASSLYSAGSSYEQYF
abundance: once
d_gene: .
v_gene: TRBV27
j_gene: TRBJ2-7

CDR3nt: TGTGCCAGCAGCTTAACAACCGGGACAGGGGCAGGGAAGAAGCAGTTCTTC
CDR3aa: CASSLTTGTGAGKKQFF
abundance: .
d_gene: TRBD1
v_gene: TRBV7-2
j_gene: TRBJ2-1

CDR3nt: TGTGCCAGCTCACCGGGGACAGAAAGAAACACCATATATTTT
CDR3aa: CASSPGTERNTIYF
abundance: .
d_gene: TRBD1
v_gene: TRBV18
j_gene: TRBJ1-3

CDR3nt: TGTGCCAGCAGCTTAGTTGTTACAGATACGCAGTATTTT
CDR3aa: CASSLVVTDTQYF
abundance: .
d_gene: .
v_gene: TRBV11-3
j_gene: TRBJ2-3

CDR3nt: TGCGCCAGCAGCCAAGATAGGACAAGGAGCTATGGCTACACCTTC
CDR3aa: CASSQDRTRSYGYTF
abundance: .
d_gene: .
v_gene: TRBV4-3
j_gene: TRBJ1-2

CDR3nt: TGTGCCAGCAGTTACGGGTTTCTGAGGCGGAATTCACCCCTCCACTTT
CDR3aa: CASSYGFLRRNSPLHF
abundance: .
d_gene: .
v_gene: TRBV6-5
j_gene: TRBJ1-6

CDR3nt: TGTGCCAGTAGGCAGAGGCCAGGGGAGATTGGAGATACGCAGTATTTT
CDR3aa: CASRQRPGEIGDTQYF
abundance: .
d_gene: .
v_gene: TRBV19
j_gene: TRBJ2-3

CDR3nt: TGTGCCAGCAGCTTGGGACCCAGCGGAATCTCCTACGAGCAGTACTTC
CDR3aa: CASSLGPSGISYEQYF
abundance: .
d_gene: .
v_gene: TRBV5-5
j_gene: TRBJ2-7

CDR3nt: TGTGCCAGCAGAAAAGCCGGGCCAAACTCTGGGGCCAACGTCCTGACTTTC
CDR3aa: CASRKAGPNSGANVLTF
abundance: .
d_gene: .
v_gene: TRBV7-6
j_gene: TRBJ2-6

CDR3nt: TGTGCCAGCAGTAGTACTAGCGGAGTAGCCTACGAGCAGTACTTC
CDR3aa: CASSSTSGVAYEQYF
abundance: .
d_gene: TRBD2
v_gene: TRBV6-2/TRBV6-3
j_gene: TRBJ2-7

CDR3nt: TGTGCCAGCAGCCAGGGGGGACTAGCGGGAGACTACAATGAGCAGTTCTTC
CDR3aa: CASSQGGLAGDYNEQFF
abundance: once
d_gene: TRBD2
v_gene: TRBV3-1/TRBV3-2
j_gene: TRBJ2-1

CDR3nt: TGTGCCAGCAGTGAAATTGGTTACGAGCAGTACTTC
CDR3aa: CASSEIGYEQYF
abundance: .
d_gene: .
v_gene: TRBV6-1
j_gene: TRBJ2-7

CDR3nt: TGTGCCAGCAGTTCAACGGACAGTAACACTGAAGCTTTCTTT
CDR3aa: CASSSTDSNTEAFF
abundance: once
d_gene: .
v_gene: TRBV6-6
j_gene: TRBJ1-1

CDR3nt: TGTGCCAGCAAACTCAGGGGCTCCATGAACACTGAAGCTTTCTTT
CDR3aa: CASKLRGSMNTEAFF
abundance: .
d_gene: .
v_gene: TRBV28
j_gene: TRBJ1-1

CDR3nt: TGTGCCAGCACCTCGAATCTGGGGACAGAAAACTATGGCTACACCTTC
CDR3aa: CASTSNLGTENYGYTF
abundance: few
d_gene: .
v_gene: TRBV21-1
j_gene: TRBJ1-2

CDR3nt: TGTGCCAGCAGCTTTCACAGGGGGAACAATCAGCCCCAGCATTTT
CDR3aa: CASSFHRGNNQPQHF
abundance: .
d_gene: TRBD1
v_gene: TRBV7-2
j_gene: TRBJ1-5

CDR3nt: TGCGCCAGCAGCTTGGAGGGGACAGGCTATGGCTACACCTTC
CDR3aa: CASSLEGTGYGYTF
abundance: few
d_gene: TRBD1
v_gene: TRBV5-1
j_gene: TRBJ1-2

CDR3nt: TGTGCCAGCTCACCGGGGACAGGGCGCACGAGGAGCACCGGGGAGCTGTTTTTT
CDR3aa: CASSPGTGRTRSTGELFF
abundance: .
d_gene: TRBD1
v_gene: TRBV18
j_gene: TRBJ2-2

CDR3nt: TGCGCCAGCAGCCCTCTAGCGGACAATGAGCAGTTCTTC
CDR3aa: CASSPLADNEQFF
abundance: once
d_gene: TRBD2
v_gene: TRBV5-1
j_gene: TRBJ2-1

CDR3nt: TGTGCCAGCAGCTTAGACCACCGGGCCTCCTACGAGCAGTACTTC
CDR3aa: CASSLDHRASYEQYF
abundance: .
d_gene: .
v_gene: TRBV11-2
j_gene: TRBJ2-7

CDR3nt: TGTGCCAGTGGGAGGACTAGCGGGGCAGATACGCAGTATTTT
CDR3aa: CASGRTSGADTQYF
abundance: .
d_gene: TRBD2
v_gene: TRBV7-2
j_gene: TRBJ2-3

CDR3nt: TGTGCCAGCAGCATAAGCTCCTACGAGCAGTACTTC
CDR3aa: CASSISSYEQYF
abundance: .
d_gene: .
v_gene: TRBV6-2/TRBV6-3
j_gene: TRBJ2-7

CDR3nt: TGTGCCAGCAGCCAAACGGGCCCGGACACCATATATTTT
CDR3aa: CASSQTGPDTIYF
abundance: few
d_gene: .
v_gene: TRBV7-2
j_gene: TRBJ1-3